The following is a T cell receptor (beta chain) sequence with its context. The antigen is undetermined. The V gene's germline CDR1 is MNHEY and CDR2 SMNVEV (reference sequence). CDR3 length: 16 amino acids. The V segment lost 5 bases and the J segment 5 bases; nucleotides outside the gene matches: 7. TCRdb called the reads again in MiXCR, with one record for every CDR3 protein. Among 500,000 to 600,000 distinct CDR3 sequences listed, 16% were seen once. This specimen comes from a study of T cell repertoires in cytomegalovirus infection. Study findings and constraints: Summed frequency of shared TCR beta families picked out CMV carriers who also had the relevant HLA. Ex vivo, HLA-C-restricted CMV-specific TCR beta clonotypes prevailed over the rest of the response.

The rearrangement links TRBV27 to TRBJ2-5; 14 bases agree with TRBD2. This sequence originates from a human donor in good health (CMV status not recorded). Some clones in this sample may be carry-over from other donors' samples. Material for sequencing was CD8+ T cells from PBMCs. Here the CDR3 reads CASSPSRTSGGETQYF. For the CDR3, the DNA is TGTGCCAGCAGTCCCTCAAGGACTAGCGGGGGGGAGACCCAGTACTTC.